The entry that follows covers one TCR beta chain sequence. The antigen is unknown. These data come from a study of cytomegalovirus exposure and HLA in healthy donors. Study conclusions and caveats: High specificity and sensitivity for cytomegalovirus status were reported for the classifier. According to the study, 150 to 200 TCR beta chains were cytomegalovirus-associated.

The CDR3 is made up of 18 amino acids. Trimming shortened V by 5 bases and J by 8 bases, and 27 bases separated the two germline ends. Germline CDR1 reads SEHNR; CDR2 reads FQNEAQ (reference sequence). PCR involved 60 Vbeta and 13 Jbeta primers. As processed by the authors: In a later analysis, around 12 million of tens of millions of unique beta chains occurred in at least two donors. The assay was immunoSEQ multiplex PCR, and TCRdb's table has in-frame clones only and misses some. D and trimming were read from the DNA, whereas the V and J calls and clone size are those reported in that table. The sample carries 110,000 to 150,000 clones, about three quarters recorded once.

This clonotype was sampled from a human donor in good health. The rearrangement links TRBV7-9 to TRBJ1-4; the D gene is possibly TRBD1 (5 bases). The sample taken for sequencing was PBMCs. The CDR3 DNA follows: TGTGCCAGCAGCATTAGGGGCCGGAGGGATATAAAAACCGAAAAACTGTTTTTT. Its protein product is CASSIRGRRDIKTEKLFF.